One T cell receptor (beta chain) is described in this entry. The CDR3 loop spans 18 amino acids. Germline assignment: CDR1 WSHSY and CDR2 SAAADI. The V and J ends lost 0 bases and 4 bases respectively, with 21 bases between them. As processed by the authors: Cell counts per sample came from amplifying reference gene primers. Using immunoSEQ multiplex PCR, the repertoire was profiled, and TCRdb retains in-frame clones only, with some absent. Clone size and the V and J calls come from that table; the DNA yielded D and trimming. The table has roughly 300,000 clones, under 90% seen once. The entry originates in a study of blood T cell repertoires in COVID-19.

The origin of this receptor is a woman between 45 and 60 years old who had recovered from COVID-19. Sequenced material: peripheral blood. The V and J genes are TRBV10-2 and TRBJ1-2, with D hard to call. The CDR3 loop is CASSESGPGLIRSYGYTF. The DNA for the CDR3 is TGCGCCAGCAGTGAGTCTGGGCCCGGACTCATCAGAAGCTATGGCTACACCTTC.